These T cell receptor beta chains were read from a single sample in a study of blood T cell repertoires in COVID-19. The method was immunoSEQ multiplex PCR; TCRdb's version includes in-frame clones alone and lacks a portion of them. The top ten clones hold less than 2% of a sample with some 510,000 clones, around nine tenths of them seen once. Material for sequencing was PBMCs or T cells enriched from blood (not recorded which). The receptors were sampled from a woman aged 40 to 49 who had recovered from COVID-19. The CDR3 runs from the conserved cysteine through the conserved F or W. Fields, in order: CDR3 protein, V gene, J gene.

CDR3aa: CASSFTAGVGEQYF; v_gene: TRBV7-9; j_gene: TRBJ2-7
CDR3aa: CASSMQTSHEQYF; v_gene: TRBV19; j_gene: TRBJ2-7
CDR3aa: CASSGSGDTEAFF; v_gene: TRBV7-9; j_gene: TRBJ1-1
CDR3aa: CASSLGEARGHGYTF; v_gene: TRBV7-9; j_gene: TRBJ1-2
CDR3aa: CASTSLYEQYF; v_gene: TRBV6-5; j_gene: TRBJ2-7
CDR3aa: CASSEWGGGGNQPQHF; v_gene: TRBV25-1; j_gene: TRBJ1-5
CDR3aa: CASSYLQGAHTEAFF; v_gene: TRBV27; j_gene: TRBJ1-1
CDR3aa: CASVDRGQPQHF; v_gene: TRBV19; j_gene: TRBJ1-5
CDR3aa: CASSFPPETGDEQYF; v_gene: TRBV7-2; j_gene: TRBJ2-7
CDR3aa: CASSLVLGAGYGYTF; v_gene: TRBV5-6; j_gene: TRBJ1-2
CDR3aa: CASSLGQATYEQYF; v_gene: TRBV5-6; j_gene: TRBJ2-7
CDR3aa: CASSRGLAGATDTQYF; v_gene: TRBV3-1/TRBV3-2; j_gene: TRBJ2-3
CDR3aa: CASSLSGELFF; v_gene: TRBV5-1; j_gene: TRBJ2-2
CDR3aa: CASSVTLAGAGETQYF; v_gene: TRBV9; j_gene: TRBJ2-5
CDR3aa: CASSPRLAGPQSTDTQYF; v_gene: TRBV7-7; j_gene: TRBJ2-3
CDR3aa: CASSHTWGQHNSPLHF; v_gene: TRBV11-3; j_gene: TRBJ1-6
CDR3aa: CASSVGEGRRGYTF; v_gene: TRBV9; j_gene: TRBJ1-2
CDR3aa: CASSQNGGYGYTF; v_gene: TRBV6-2/TRBV6-3; j_gene: TRBJ1-2
CDR3aa: CASSQRGGLLGYTF; v_gene: TRBV3-1/TRBV3-2; j_gene: TRBJ1-2
CDR3aa: CASTARVYETQYF; v_gene: TRBV12-3/TRBV12-4; j_gene: TRBJ2-5
CDR3aa: CASSQGRATSGFTYEQYF; v_gene: TRBV4-1; j_gene: TRBJ2-7
CDR3aa: CSVSSGEGSEQFF; v_gene: TRBV29-1; j_gene: TRBJ2-1
CDR3aa: CASIRGEQYF; v_gene: TRBV19; j_gene: TRBJ2-7